This record covers a single T cell receptor beta chain. This clonotype was counted only a few times. Its antigen is currently not known. Base quality data are lacking; no much larger clone is found one base away. The entry originates in a study of post-analysis software for immune sequencing data (dated by TCRdb to about 2015). Study-level background: Recorded disease courses included relapsing-remitting, secondary progressive and progressive-relapsing multiple sclerosis, with some patients lacking subtype annotation. The patient repertoires were compared against 11 previously published healthy control repertoires obtained from donors aged roughly 6 to 28 years. A subset of samples was prepared in parallel using single-end sample barcoding, then pooled and co-amplified after Illumina adapter ligation. The study at large found these results: Direct clustering with F measure revealed strong co-clustering of samples prepared in the same batch, which led to a batch-effect correction. The multiple sclerosis patient group was slightly younger than the control group. Normalized Chao1 diversity was significantly lower in multiple sclerosis patients than controls, suggesting substantial peripheral T-cell clonal expansion.

The protocol used for the library was PCR. TCRdb shows the sequencer as Illumina HiSeq 2500. To reduce PCR and sequencing biases, unique molecular identifiers were incorporated into the TCR beta cDNA libraries. Approximately 500,000 cDNA molecules were obtained for every 1 to 10 million input T cells, so each molecule roughly corresponded to one T cell. The same protocol used for the earlier healthy control dataset was applied to prepare and sequence the patient libraries. Samples belonging to the same batch were prepared together, multiplexed and sequenced on a shared HiSeq lane. For the original study's pipeline: MIGEC handled the raw barcoded reads, throwing out single-read molecular identifier groups before consensus assembly and CDR3 extraction. Clonotype tables were post-analysed with VDJtools, normalizing diversity by down-sampling all datasets to the smallest sample size. In repertoire overlap clustering, CDR3 amino acid sequences, but not nucleotide sequences, were matched to correct batch-related cross-sample contamination. TCRdb reprocessed the public reads (quality trimming at Q25 with fastp, clone calling with MiXCR) and kept in-frame beta chains. Entries are consolidated by CDR3 protein sequence, retaining the most common genes and DNA. TCRdb's processing, not the study's, gives the V and J calls here. A total of hundreds of thousands of distinct CDR3 sequences appear in this sample, around 40% of them only once. About 1.8% of the sample is held by the ten biggest clonotypes.

TCR beta repertoires were profiled from peripheral blood of about a dozen young patients with multiple sclerosis to demonstrate the VDJtools post-analysis software. Multiple sclerosis patients were children and adolescents aged about 6 to 15 years. Sequenced sample: blood. This receptor was taken from a girl aged 5-17 years with multiple sclerosis.

The CDR3 reads as follows: CASSGTGVFKNIQYF. The DNA reads as follows: TGTGCCAGCAGTGGCACAGGGGTTTTTAAAAACATTCAGTACTTC. Rearrangement joined TRBV2 to TRBJ2-4, with 7 bases aligning to TRBD1. As encoded in the germline V gene, CDR1 is SNHLY while CDR2 is FYNNEI. The CDR3 holds 15 amino acids from the cysteine to the phenylalanine. Only the CDR3 part of the read is kept: 45 bases, read in frame from the first base. Trimming leaves V shorter by 4 bases and J shorter by 4 bases, with the junction holding 7 bases beyond the gene matches.